The source of this T cell receptor beta chain is a study of regulatory T cells in long-lasting Graves disease. Study findings and constraints: Small sample size may have lowered accuracy. Under persistent disease, TRBV28, TRBJ1-2 and TRBJ2-5 were used preferentially.

Time point in this sample: persistent/refractory GD, antithyroid drugs over 5 years with positive TRAb. Construction of the TCR library relied on RNA isolated from PBMCs. American Thyroid Association guidelines defined how Graves' disease was diagnosed. The authors drew approximately 10 milliliters of peripheral blood into EDTA tubes. The CDR3 extends over 10 amino acids. Germline lookup yields CDR1 MNHNS and CDR2 SASEGT. V dropped 7 bases and J dropped 3 bases, with 1 base sitting between them. With regard to this clonotype: The antigen is unknown.

Building of the TCR beta libraries involved iRepertoire HTBI primers and Arm-PCR of CDR3 regions. One entry per CDR3 protein, called by TCRdb with MiXCR from the multiplex PCR reads. The table lists some 450,000 distinct CDR3 sequences, about 25% of them singletons. The specimen was peripheral blood mononuclear cells (PBMCs), collected when the disease was refractory, from a patient treated with antithyroid drugs. This clonotype was sampled from a female donor with Graves disease. The chain links TRBV6-1 to TRBJ1-5, with unresolved D. CDR3 nucleotide sequence: TGTGCCAGCAACAATCAGCCCCAGCATTTT. Its protein is CASNNQPQHF.